The present entry profiles one TCR beta chain with its context. Antigen specificity is unknown. The data derive from a study of Graves' ophthalmopathy and Graves' hyperthyroidism. Whole-study results and caveats: At roughly 67% sensitivity and 72.22% specificity, the model predicted progression of the ophthalmopathy.

Certain patients, namely those with other autoimmune diseases, uncontrolled infections, pregnancy or lactation, were excluded. RNA transcripts served as template for amplifying TCR beta CDR3 sequences. The workflow started with a first-round RT-PCR run with HTBI primers and then moved on to a second-round multiplex PCR. In TCRdb, the multiplex PCR reads were re-called with MiXCR into one record per CDR3 protein. There are 1 million to 1.3 million distinct CDR3 sequences in the sample; less than 45% occur only once, and approximately 12% lies in the top ten. This CDR3 spans 16 amino acids. Germline V gene sequence: CDR1 SGHKS, CDR2 YYEKEE (reference sequence). The ends were cut back, 3 bases at V and 4 bases at J, with 14 bases in the middle.

The sequenced sample was peripheral blood or thyroid tissue (not recorded which). The rearrangement links TRBV5-5 to TRBJ1-6; the D gene is possibly TRBD1 (5 bases). The receptor was isolated from an adult man with Graves' hyperthyroidism. The DNA for the CDR3 is TGTGCCAGCAGCTACGAGCGGGGGATTTATAATTCACCCCTCCACTTT. The encoded protein is CASSYERGIYNSPLHF.